This TCR beta chain was recorded in a study of blood T cells in healthy people across ages. The CDR3 spans 14 residues. Germline CDR1 is MNHEY and CDR2 is SMNVEV (reference sequence). After removal of 10 bases from V and 0 bases from J, the junction contained 9 bases not matched to a gene. A sample-barcoded 5' primer and a J-beta primer mix were used in a second PCR of about 6 to 12 cycles. TCRdb called the 5' RACE reads again in MiXCR, with one record for every CDR3 protein. The sample carries about 1 million distinct CDR3 sequences, 35% to 50% recorded once. This receptor was identified in an older woman in good health. The V gene is TRBV27, the J gene TRBJ2-7, with 7 bases identical to TRBD2. The specimen sequenced was blood. The CDR3 DNA is TGTGCCACCTCGGTGGGGGGGAGCTCCTACGAGCAGTACTTC. Residues: CATSVGGSSYEQYF.